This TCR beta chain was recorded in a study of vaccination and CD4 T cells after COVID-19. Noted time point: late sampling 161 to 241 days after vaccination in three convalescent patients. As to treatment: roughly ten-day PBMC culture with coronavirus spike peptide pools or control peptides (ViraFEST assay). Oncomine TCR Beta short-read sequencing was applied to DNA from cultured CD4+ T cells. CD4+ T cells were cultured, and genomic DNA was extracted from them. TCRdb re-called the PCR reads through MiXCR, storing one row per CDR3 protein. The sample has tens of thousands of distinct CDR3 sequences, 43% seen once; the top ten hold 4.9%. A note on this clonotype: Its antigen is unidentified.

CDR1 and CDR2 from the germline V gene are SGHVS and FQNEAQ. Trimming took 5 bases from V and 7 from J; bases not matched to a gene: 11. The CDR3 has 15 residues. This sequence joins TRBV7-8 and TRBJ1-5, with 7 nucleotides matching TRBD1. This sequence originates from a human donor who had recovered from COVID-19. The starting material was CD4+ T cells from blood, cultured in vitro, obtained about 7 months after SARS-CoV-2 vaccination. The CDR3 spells CASSLSGQVGQPQHF. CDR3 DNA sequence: TGTGCCAGCAGCCTTAGCGGACAGGTGGGACAGCCCCAGCATTTT.